A single sample gave rise to the 16 T cell receptor beta chains below, sequenced in a study of T cell repertoires in cytomegalovirus infection. These receptors lack a known antigen. From the reads, TCRdb called clonotypes with MiXCR, one entry per CDR3 protein. The sample carries about 830,000 distinct CDR3 sequences, about 31% recorded once. Sequencing was performed on cultured CD8+ T cells from PBMCs, taken from culture after CMV antigen stimulation. Receptor source: a human donor in good health (CMV status not recorded). Some clones in this sample may be carry-over from other donors' samples.

The chain combines TRBV15 with TRBJ2-3; D unclear. This CDR3 is 16 amino acids long. Germline lookup yields CDR1 LNHNV and CDR2 YYDKDF (reference sequence). The V gene lost 0 bases and the J gene lost 5 bases, with 15 bases spanning the gap. CDR3 nucleotides: TGTGCCACCAGCAGAGATCGAGTTGGCCCCAAAGATACGCAGTATTTT. Translated, it gives CATSRDRVGPKDTQYF.

At least ten counts were recorded for this clonotype. V and J are TRBV7-9 and TRBJ2-2, with unresolved D. V lost 4 bases, J lost 0 bases, and 3 bases lay in between. The CDR3 runs 13 residues. Germline loops: CDR1 SEHNR, CDR2 FQNEAQ (reference sequence). CDR3 bases: TGTGCCAGCAGCTCCCCGAACACCGGGGAGCTGTTTTTT. It is translated as CASSSPNTGELFF.

This clonotype has only a few counts. J is TRBJ2-7 and V is TRBV27; D possibly corresponds to TRBD1 (6 bases). The V and J ends lost 3 bases and 3 bases respectively, with 9 bases between them. The CDR3 runs to 13 residues. Germline CDR1 reads MNHEY; CDR2 reads SMNVEV (reference sequence). The CDR3 reads CASSFGTFYEQYF. CDR3 sequence (DNA): TGTGCCAGCAGTTTCGGGACATTCTACGAGCAGTACTTC.

The chain is built from TRBV12-3 or TRBV12-4 and TRBJ2-5; D is possibly TRBD2 (6 bases). V dropped 5 bases and J dropped 4 bases, with 14 bases sitting between them. The CDR3 runs 14 residues. CDR3: CASSAAPGGETQYF. The CDR3 coding sequence is TGTGCCAGCAGTGCCGCCCCCGGGGGAGAGACCCAGTACTTC.

This clonotype has ten or more counts. The rearrangement uses TRBV7-9 and TRBJ2-3; possibly TRBD1 for D (5 bases). The V gene lost 3 bases and the J gene lost 1 base, with 11 bases spanning the gap. This CDR3 has 15 amino acids. Germline V lookup: CDR1 SEHNR, CDR2 FQNEAQ (reference sequence). CDR3 sequence reads: CASSFRGRGTDTQYF. In DNA, the CDR3 is TGTGCCAGCAGCTTTCGCGGCAGGGGCACAGATACGCAGTATTTT.

The rearrangement joins TRBV3-1 to TRBJ2-4; D not resolved. CDR1 and CDR2 from the germline V gene are LGHDT and YNNKEL (reference sequence). CDR3 length: 15 residues. V was shortened by 0 bases and J by 10 bases, with 16 bases between the two germline ends. CDR3 in DNA: TGTGCCAGCAGCCAAGATTCGGAGCCCCTCGGGATTCAGTACTTC. Residues: CASSQDSEPLGIQYF.

The chain couples TRBV27 to TRBJ1-4, with 7 positions matching TRBD1. Germline loops: CDR1 MNHEY, CDR2 SMNVEV (reference sequence). The CDR3 has 20 amino acids. After removal of 7 bases from V and 0 bases from J, the junction contained 20 bases not matched to a gene. The CDR3 DNA is TGTGCCAGCACCCTTACCGGGGGGACAGAGCTCAAGGCAACTAATGAAAAACTGTTTTTT. Translating it yields CASTLTGGTELKATNEKLFF.

V gene TRBV6-8 combines with J gene TRBJ2-3; either TRBD1 or TRBD2 may supply D (5 bases each). CDR3 length: 14 amino acids. Between the trimmed V and J ends, which lost 5 bases and 2 bases, there was a span of 11 bases. Germline assignment: CDR1 MNHGY and CDR2 SAAAGT. Here the CDR3 DNA reads TGTGCCAGCAGTAGCCTGGGGGACACAGATACGCAGTATTTT. It specifies CASSSLGDTDTQYF.

This clonotype was seen ten or more times. V and J are TRBV12-3 or TRBV12-4 and TRBJ1-2; unclear D gene. The V gene lost 5 bases and the J gene lost 8 bases, with 12 bases spanning the gap. The CDR3 consists of 12 residues. CDR3 amino acids: CASSTGLLGYTF. CDR3 DNA: TGTGCCAGCAGTACGGGTCTCCTAGGCTACACCTTC.

Only a few counts were recorded for this clonotype. The chain links TRBV7-9 to TRBJ2-6; D is unresolved. The V end lost 5 bases, the J end lost 0 bases, and 5 bases lay between the germline ends. Germline CDR1 SEHNR, CDR2 FQNEAQ (reference sequence). CDR3 size: 14 residues. The CDR3 coding sequence is TGTGCCAGCAGCCCCATCTCTGGGGCCAACGTCCTGACTTTC. This translates into CASSPISGANVLTF.

As concerns this clonotype: Because the CDR3 is missing its conserved closing phenylalanine or tryptophan, this is likely a read error. The rearrangement links TRBV6-1 to TRBJ2-1; 9 bases fit TRBD2. Germline V gene sequence: CDR1 MNHNS, CDR2 SASEGT. CDR3 size: 17 residues. J was trimmed by 2 bases and V by 5 bases; bases with no gene match: 10. CDR3: CASSPGELAGPYNEQFL. CDR3 DNA: TGTGCCAGCAGTCCCGGCGAGCTAGCGGGGCCCTACAATGAGCAGTTCTTA.

This rearrangement joins TRBV11-1 to TRBJ1-6; a possible D gene is TRBD1 (5 bases). Germline V lookup: CDR1 SGHAT, CDR2 FQDESV (reference sequence). The germline V and J ends were trimmed by 3 bases and 8 bases, with 17 bases remaining between them. The CDR3 consists of 16 residues. CDR3 bases: TGTGCCAGCAGCTTGGATCAGGGAATGGGTGATTCACCCCTCCACTTT. Protein: CASSLDQGMGDSPLHF.

This clonotype appeared a few times. This chain uses TRBV7-9 with TRBJ1-1; TRBD1 matches at 7 bases. The CDR3 runs 15 residues. The germline gives CDR1 SEHNR, CDR2 FQNEAQ (reference sequence). The junction had 9 bases not matched to a gene; V was cut back by 5 bases and J by 3 bases. CDR3 nucleotide sequence: TGTGCCAGCAGCCCAGCTGAGGGGGCATACACTGAAGCTTTCTTT. Translated, it gives CASSPAEGAYTEAFF.

V is TRBV6-6 and J is TRBJ1-1; D is ambiguous. This CDR3 is built from 15 residues. V was cut by 2 bases and J by 0 bases, with 10 bases left in between. Germline V CDR1 and CDR2: MNHNY, SVGAGI (reference sequence). Here the CDR3 DNA reads TGTGCCAGCAGTTACAGGGAAGGTTTGAACACTGAAGCTTTCTTT. The encoded protein is CASSYREGLNTEAFF.

Only a few counts were recorded for this clonotype. V is TRBV7-4 and J is TRBJ2-3; 7 positions agree with TRBD2. CDR1 and CDR2 (germline): SGHVT, SQSDAQ. The V segment lost 3 bases and the J segment 5 bases; nucleotides outside the gene matches: 8. This CDR3 spans 15 amino acids. CDR3 region: CASSFRGLELDTQYF. CDR3 sequence (DNA): TGTGCCAGCAGCTTTCGCGGACTAGAATTAGATACGCAGTATTTT.

This clonotype was recorded once. This chain links TRBV3-1 with TRBJ2-1; D is perhaps TRBD1 (6 bases). V was pared by 2 bases and J by 5 bases, with 10 bases between. Germline CDR1 is LGHDT and CDR2 is YNNKEL (reference sequence). The CDR3 is 14 residues long. CDR3 region: CASSQTGPDNEQFF. The CDR3 DNA is TGTGCCAGCAGCCAAACAGGGCCCGACAATGAGCAGTTCTTC.